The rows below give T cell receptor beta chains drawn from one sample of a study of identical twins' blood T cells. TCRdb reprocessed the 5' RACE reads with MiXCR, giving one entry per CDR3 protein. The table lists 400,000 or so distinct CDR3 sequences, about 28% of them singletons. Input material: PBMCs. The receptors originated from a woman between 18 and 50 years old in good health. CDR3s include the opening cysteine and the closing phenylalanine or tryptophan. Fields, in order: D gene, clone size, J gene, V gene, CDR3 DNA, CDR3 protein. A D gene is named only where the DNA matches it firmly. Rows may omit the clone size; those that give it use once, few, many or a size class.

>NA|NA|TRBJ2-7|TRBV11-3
TGTGCCAGCAGCTTAGGGGTATCCGGGACTCCGATCTTC
CASSLGVSGTPIF
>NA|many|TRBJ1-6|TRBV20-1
TGCAGTGCTAGAGATGGGAGGGGGGCGAGTTCACCCCTCCACTTT
CSARDGRGASSPLHF
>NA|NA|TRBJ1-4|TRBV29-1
TGCAGCGTTGATGGATTGGGTCTCGGAGAAAAACTGTTTTTT
CSVDGLGLGEKLFF
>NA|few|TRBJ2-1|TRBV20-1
TGCAGTGCTCCCGGGACCTTTTCTTACAATGAGCAGTTCTTC
CSAPGTFSYNEQFF
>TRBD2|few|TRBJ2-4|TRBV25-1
TGTGCCAGCAGCCCCAAGGGAGGGAAGTCCAAAAACATTCAGTACTTC
CASSPKGGKSKNIQYF
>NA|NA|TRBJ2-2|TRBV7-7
TGTGCTAGCAGCTTAGGGGTTGGCGGGGAGCTGTTTTTT
CASSLGVGGELFF
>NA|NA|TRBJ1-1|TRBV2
TGTGCCAGCAGTGACGGGGCGCGCACTGAAGCTTTCTTT
CASSDGARTEAFF
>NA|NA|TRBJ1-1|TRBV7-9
TGTGCCAGCAGCCCACTAATAGGGAACACTGAAGCTTTCTTT
CASSPLIGNTEAFF
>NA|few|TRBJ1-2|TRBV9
TGTGCCAGCAGCGTAATAGGGTCAGAGGGCTACACCTTC
CASSVIGSEGYTF
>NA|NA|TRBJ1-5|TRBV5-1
TGCGCCAGCAGCTTGGGGGAGAAGGCTCAGCCCCAGCATTTT
CASSLGEKAQPQHF
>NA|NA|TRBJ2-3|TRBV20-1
TGCAGTGCTCTAACACCCGGGGGCACAGATACGCAGTATTTT
CSALTPGGTDTQYF
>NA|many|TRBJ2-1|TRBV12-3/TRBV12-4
TGTGCCAGCAGTTTAGGGGGGACTCACAATGAGCAGTTCTTC
CASSLGGTHNEQFF
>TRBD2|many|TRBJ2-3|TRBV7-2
TGTGCCAGCAGCTTGACTAGCGGCACAGATACGCAGTATTTT
CASSLTSGTDTQYF
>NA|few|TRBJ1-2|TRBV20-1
TGCAGTGCCGCGGACAATAACTATGGCTACACCTTC
CSAADNNYGYTF
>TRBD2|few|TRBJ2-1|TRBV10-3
TGTGCCATCAGGGGGCTAGCGGGAGGGGACAATGAGCAGTTCTTC
CAIRGLAGGDNEQFF
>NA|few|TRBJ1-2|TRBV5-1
TGCGCCAGCAGCCTGCGAGGCGGCGGCTACACCTTC
CASSLRGGGYTF
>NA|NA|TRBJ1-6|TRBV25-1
TGTGCCAGCGACGGAGGGCCAGCCAGCTCCTATAATTCACCCCTCCACTTT
CASDGGPASSYNSPLHF
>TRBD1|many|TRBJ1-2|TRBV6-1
TGTGCCAGCCATCCCCGGGACAGGGATGGCTACACCTTC
CASHPRDRDGYTF
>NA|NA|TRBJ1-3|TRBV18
TGTGCCAGCTCACTTGGGAGGGCGATCTCTGGAAACACCATATATTTT
CASSLGRAISGNTIYF
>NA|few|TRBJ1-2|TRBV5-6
TGTGCCAGCAGCTCCGGACAGACCCTCCTACACCTTAACTATGGCTACACCTTC
CASSSGQTLLHLNYGYTF
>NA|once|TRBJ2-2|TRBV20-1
TGCAGTGCTAGAAACAGAGGATCGGGGAGCAACACCGGGGAGCTGTTTTTT
CSARNRGSGSNTGELFF
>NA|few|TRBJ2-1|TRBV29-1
TGCAGCGTTGTAGGCAGGGGTATAGACAATGAGCAGTTCTTC
CSVVGRGIDNEQFF
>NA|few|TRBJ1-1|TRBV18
TGTGCCAGCTCACCCAAGGTCGGGGGGTCTGAAGCTTTCTTT
CASSPKVGGSEAFF
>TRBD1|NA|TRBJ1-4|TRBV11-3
TGTGCCAGCAGCTCTACGGGACAGGGAATACCTAATGAAAAACTGTTTTTT
CASSSTGQGIPNEKLFF
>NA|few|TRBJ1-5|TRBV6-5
TGTGCCAGCAGCAGGGCTGTGCGGAGCAATCAGCCCCAGCATTTT
CASSRAVRSNQPQHF
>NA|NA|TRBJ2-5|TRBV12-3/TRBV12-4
TGTGCCAGCAGATGGGACTTCCAAGAGACCCAGTACTTC
CASRWDFQETQYF
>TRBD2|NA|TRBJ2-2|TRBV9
TGTGCCAGCAGCGTCCCGGGACTAGCGGGCTCGAACACCGGGGAGCTGTTTTTT
CASSVPGLAGSNTGELFF
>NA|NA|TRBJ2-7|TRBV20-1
TGCAGTGCTAATTACAGGAGACCCTACGAGCAGTACTTC
CSANYRRPYEQYF
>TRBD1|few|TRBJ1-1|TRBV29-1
TGCAGCGTTCGACAGGGGACAGCGAACACTGAAGCTTTCTTT
CSVRQGTANTEAFF
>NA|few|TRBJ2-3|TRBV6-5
TGTGCCAGCAGACCGTGGGTCGACACAGATACGCAGTATTTT
CASRPWVDTDTQYF
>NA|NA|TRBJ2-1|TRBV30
TGTGCCTGGAGTGTACCTGCGGGATACTATGAGCAGTTCTTC
CAWSVPAGYYEQFF
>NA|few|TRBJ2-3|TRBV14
TGTGCCAGCAGCCAAGATGTAAGGAGATGGTCTGGCACAGATACGCAGTATTTT
CASSQDVRRWSGTDTQYF
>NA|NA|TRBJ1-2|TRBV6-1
TGTGCCAGCAGCGACAGAGACTTC
CASSDRDF
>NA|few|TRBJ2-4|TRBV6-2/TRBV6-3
TGTGCCAGCAGTAACCCCGTGAACATTCAGTACTTC
CASSNPVNIQYF
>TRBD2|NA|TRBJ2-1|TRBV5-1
TGCGCCAGCAGCTTAACCCATGGAGCGGGGGAAACCTACAATGAGCAGTTCTTC
CASSLTHGAGETYNEQFF
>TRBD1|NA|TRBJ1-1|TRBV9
TGTGCCAGCAGCGCCCCCCGGGACAGCTCCGTCGGGACTGAAGCTTTCTTT
CASSAPRDSSVGTEAFF
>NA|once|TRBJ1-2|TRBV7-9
TGTGCCAGCAGCCTAAACTTCCCCTACTATGGCTACACCTTC
CASSLNFPYYGYTF
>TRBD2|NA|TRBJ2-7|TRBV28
TGTGCCAGCAGTCCTAGCGGGATGTACGAGCAGTACTTC
CASSPSGMYEQYF
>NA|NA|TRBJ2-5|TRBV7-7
TGTGCTAGCAGCTTATCTAGGATGAGAGAGACCCAGTACTTC
CASSLSRMRETQYF
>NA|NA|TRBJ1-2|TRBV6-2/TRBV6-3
TGTGCCAGCAGTTACCCCCACAGCGGCTACACCTTC
CASSYPHSGYTF
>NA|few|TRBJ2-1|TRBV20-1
TGCAGTGCTAGAGATAGGTTGAAAGGTAACTATGAGCAGTTCTTC
CSARDRLKGNYEQFF
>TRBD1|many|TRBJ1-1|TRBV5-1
TGCGCCAGCAGCCCTGGACAGGAAAAAGCTTTCTTT
CASSPGQEKAFF
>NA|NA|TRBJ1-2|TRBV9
TGTGCCAGTGTGGGGGGGGCGTATGGCTATGGCTACACCTTC
CASVGGAYGYGYTF
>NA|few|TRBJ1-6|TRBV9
TGTGCCAGCAGCGTAACGGGTTCTCCGAATTCACCCCTCCACTTT
CASSVTGSPNSPLHF
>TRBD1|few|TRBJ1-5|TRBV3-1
TGTGCCAGCAGCCAAGGCCTGAGGGACAGGGGTCAGCCCCAGCATTTT
CASSQGLRDRGQPQHF
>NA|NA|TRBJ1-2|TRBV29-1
TGCAGCTTCTGGACAGAGTCGGGCTATGGCTACACCTTC
CSFWTESGYGYTF
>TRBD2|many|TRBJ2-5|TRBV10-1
TGCGCCAGCAGTGAGGGGAGGCTAGCGGGAGAAGAGACCCAGTACTTC
CASSEGRLAGEETQYF
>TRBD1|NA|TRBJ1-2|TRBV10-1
TGCGCCAGCAGTCGGGACAGGATTGGCCACACCTTC
CASSRDRIGHTF
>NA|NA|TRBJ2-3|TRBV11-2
TGTGCCAGCAGCTTAGTGCAGCCCGATACGCAGTATTTT
CASSLVQPDTQYF
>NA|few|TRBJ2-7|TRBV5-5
TGTGCCAGCAGCTCAAGAGGGACGGGTTTGATAGGCTACGAGCAGTACTTC
CASSSRGTGLIGYEQYF
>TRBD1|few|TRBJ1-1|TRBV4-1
TGCGCCAGCAGCCAAAGGACAGGCATGAACACTGAAGCTTTCTTT
CASSQRTGMNTEAFF
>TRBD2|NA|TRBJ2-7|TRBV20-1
TGCAGTGCTAGGGGCGCTAGCGGGGGGCCATTTTACGAGCAGTACTTC
CSARGASGGPFYEQYF
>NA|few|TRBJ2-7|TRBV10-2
TGCGCCAGCAGTGCGGGGGCGTACGAGCAGTACTTC
CASSAGAYEQYF
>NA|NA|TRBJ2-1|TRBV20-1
TGCAGTGCTAGGGCCCCTACCCGCAATGAGCAGTTCTTC
CSARAPTRNEQFF